Listed here is a single T cell receptor (beta chain). The antigen is undetermined. The source of the sample is a study of cytomegalovirus exposure and HLA in healthy donors. Notes on the study in general: Association of a missense DCLRE1C variant with TCR beta V- and J-gene trimming was reported in a later analysis.

CDR1 is ENHRY, CDR2 SYGVKD, per germline. V dropped 11 bases and J dropped 3 bases, with 19 bases sitting between them. This CDR3 region has 14 residues. Use of 60 Vbeta and 13 Jbeta primers characterized the PCR. TCRdb's copy holds only in-frame clones and misses some; the assay was immunoSEQ multiplex PCR. This repertoire shows 150,000 or so clones, approximately 84% found once; its top ten account for 1.4%. This TCR was recovered from a man younger than 40 in good health and CMV-seropositive. The rearrangement uses TRBV10-3 and TRBJ2-5; the D gene is possibly TRBD2 (5 bases). The sequenced material came from PBMCs. In DNA form, the CDR3 reads TGTGCCTCTGGGCCCCGTGGGAGCGAAGAGACCCAGTACTTC. Translated: CASGPRGSEETQYF.